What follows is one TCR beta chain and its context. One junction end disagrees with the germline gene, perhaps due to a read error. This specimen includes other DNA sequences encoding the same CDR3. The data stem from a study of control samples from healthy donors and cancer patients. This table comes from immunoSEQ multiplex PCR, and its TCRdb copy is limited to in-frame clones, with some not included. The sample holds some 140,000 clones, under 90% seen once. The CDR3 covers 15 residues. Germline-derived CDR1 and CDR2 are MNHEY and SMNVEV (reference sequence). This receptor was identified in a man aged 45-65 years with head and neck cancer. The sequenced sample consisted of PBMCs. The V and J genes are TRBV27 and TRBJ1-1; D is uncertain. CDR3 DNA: TGTGCCAGCAGGGATAGGTCCGGTGGGAACACTGAGGCTTTCTTT. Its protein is CASRDRSGGNTEAFF.